One sample yielded the 22 T cell receptor beta chains listed below, sequenced in a study of shared clonotypes between healthy human individuals. Sequencing was performed with immunoSEQ multiplex PCR; in TCRdb, only in-frame clones are kept and a portion is missing. The profile shows about 2,500,000 clones, about 92% of them singletons. Sequencing was carried out using naive CD4+ T cells sorted from blood. Specified subset: CD45RA+ positively selected. The receptors were gathered from a man aged 18 to 29 in good health.

J is TRBJ1-5 and V is TRBV5-6, with 8 nucleotides matching TRBD1. This CDR3 contains 16 residues. With 4 bases clipped from V and 3 bases from J, the junction kept 9 bases outside the gene matches. In germline, CDR1 is SGHDT, CDR2 YYEEEE. The chain's CDR3 is CASSGSGTGNNQPQHF. In nucleotides, the CDR3 is TGTGCCAGCAGCGGTTCCGGGACAGGCAACAATCAGCCCCAGCATTTT.

The table lists this clone with a count of one. This chain links TRBV6-1 with TRBJ1-2; 7 bases agree with TRBD1. Germline V gene data show CDR1 as MNHNS and CDR2 as SASEGT. V shed 6 bases, J shed 7 bases, and the junction held 5 bases outside the gene matches. The CDR3 is 12 residues long. In nucleotides, the CDR3 is TGTGCCAGCAGCAGACAGGGTTCTGGCTACACCTTC. Its protein is CASSRQGSGYTF.

This chain uses TRBV21-1 with TRBJ1-3. TRBV21-1 represents a pseudogene. The CDR3 covers 15 residues. The CDR3 loop reads CASSKKEGTGNTIYF. The CDR3 DNA follows: TGTGCCAGCAGCAAAAAGGAGGGAACAGGAAACACCATATATTTT.

The chain has TRBV30 and TRBJ2-6; TRBD1 might be the D (6 bases). CDR1 and CDR2 (germline): GTSNPN, SVGIG (reference sequence). The CDR3 consists of 17 residues. V shed 3 bases and J shed 5 bases, with 20 bases lying between them. This chain's CDR3 is CAWRAGQSSLRANVLTF. The CDR3, as DNA: TGTGCCTGGAGGGCAGGACAGAGCTCTTTGAGGGCCAACGTCCTGACTTTC.

The chain couples TRBV7-2 to TRBJ2-2; 7 bases align to TRBD2. V was clipped by 7 bases and J by 2 bases; unmatched bases: 7. From germline, CDR1 is SGHTA and CDR2 FQGNSA. This CDR3 region has 15 residues. Written as DNA, the CDR3 is TGTGCCAGCACCGGGACTACTCGAAACACCGGGGAGCTGTTTTTT. Encoded protein: CASTGTTRNTGELFF.

The V and J genes are TRBV6-1 and TRBJ2-7; no clear D gene. This CDR3 has 13 amino acids. Per the germline V gene, CDR1 is MNHNS and CDR2 is SASEGT. V was pared by 3 bases and J by 0 bases, with 6 bases between. CDR3 DNA: TGTGCCAGCAGTGAGACGAGCTCCTACGAGCAGTACTTC. Protein: CASSETSSYEQYF.

This clone was counted between two and nine times. The same CDR3 also results from other DNA sequences found in this sample. The chain carries TRBV30 and TRBJ1-5; D unclear. Germline CDR1 reads GTSNPN; CDR2 reads SVGIG (reference sequence). Trimming removed 0 bases at V and 2 bases at J, with 5 bases between. The CDR3 spans 13 residues. The CDR3 loop is CAWSVSGNQPQHF. The CDR3 DNA reads TGTGCCTGGAGTGTCTCTGGCAATCAGCCCCAGCATTTT.

The V gene is TRBV7-2, the J gene TRBJ2-3; D possibly corresponds to TRBD2 (7 bases). CDR3 length: 12 residues. Trimming stripped 4 bases from V and 8 bases from J, with 10 bases between. The germline V gene has CDR1 SGHTA and CDR2 FQGNSA. The CDR3 sequence: CASSSRGGTQYF. CDR3 in DNA: TGTGCCAGCAGCTCTAGGGGGGGTACGCAGTATTTT.

The CDR3 DNA is TGTGCCAGCAGTGAATTAGGGATCATGAACACTGAAGCTTTCTTT. Its translation: CASSELGIMNTEAFF. This chain uses TRBV6-1 with TRBJ1-1; D is uncertain. CDR3 length: 15 amino acids. Deletions cut 2 bases from V and 0 bases from J, with 10 bases between. Germline lookup yields CDR1 MNHNS and CDR2 SASEGT.

V is TRBV28 and J is TRBJ2-7; no clear D. CDR1 and CDR2 (germline): MDHEN, SYDVKM. Trimming removed 6 bases at V and 6 bases at J, with 15 bases between. There are 13 residues in the CDR3. As DNA, the CDR3 is TGTGCCAGCAGGTTCTCCCGATTGGGCGAGCAGTACTTC. Protein: CASRFSRLGEQYF.

CDR3 bases: TGTGCCAGCAGTTGGGGCAGGGGGACAGCGCAGCCCCAGCATTTT. Translated, it gives CASSWGRGTAQPQHF. V usage is TRBV27 and J usage is TRBJ1-5; 7 bases agree with TRBD1. The germline V gene encodes CDR1 MNHEY and CDR2 SMNVEV (reference sequence). V trimming: 4 bases; J trimming: 7 bases; junction bases outside the gene matches: 10. The CDR3 is 15 amino acids.

The gene calls are TRBV6-1 and TRBJ2-6; D gene ambiguous. The CDR3 runs 16 residues. The germline gives CDR1 MNHNS, CDR2 SASEGT. Deletions cut 2 bases from V and 0 bases from J, with 8 bases between. DNA for the CDR3: TGTGCCAGCAGTGAAAACTGGGGCTCTGGGGCCAACGTCCTGACTTTC. Its translation: CASSENWGSGANVLTF.

V and J are TRBV28 and TRBJ2-3, with D perhaps given as TRBD1 or TRBD2 (6 bases each). CDR1 and CDR2 from the germline V gene are MDHEN and SYDVKM. The CDR3 runs 13 residues. V was pared by 7 bases and J by 7 bases, with 15 bases between. CDR3 sequence (DNA): TGTGCCAGCACCCAAAGGGGGGCGCATACGCAGTATTTT. Translated: CASTQRGAHTQYF.

The V call is TRBV30, the J call TRBJ2-1, with 10 positions matching TRBD2. Germline-derived CDR1 and CDR2 are GTSNPN and SVGIG (reference sequence). This CDR3 region has 12 residues. Trimming at V came to 5 bases and at J to 13 bases, leaving 8 bases not matched to a gene. The CDR3 DNA sequence: TGTGCCTGGGGGAGGACTAGCGGAGTACAGTTCTTC. Amino acid sequence: CAWGRTSGVQFF.

This chain uses TRBV7-9 with TRBJ1-1; the D is unclear. CDR1 and CDR2 from the germline V gene are SEHNR and FQNEAQ (reference sequence). V was pared by 3 bases and J by 0 bases, with 8 bases between. The CDR3 is made up of 14 amino acids. The CDR3 spells CASSFILVNTEAFF. The CDR3 DNA reads as TGTGCCAGCAGCTTTATTCTGGTGAACACTGAAGCTTTCTTT.

J is TRBJ2-3 and V is TRBV28; D gene ambiguous. Germline CDR1 reads MDHEN; CDR2 reads SYDVKM. The CDR3 totals 12 residues. V lost 7 bases to trimming and J lost 5 bases, with 10 bases between them. CDR3 protein: CASTTLLDTQYF. The CDR3 region has the DNA TGTGCCAGCACCACACTTCTAGATACGCAGTATTTT.

This chain links TRBV5-1 with TRBJ2-3; D is possibly TRBD1 (6 bases). Germline-derived CDR1 and CDR2 are SGHRS and YFSETQ. Deletions cut 0 bases from V and 2 bases from J, with 16 bases between. This CDR3 comprises 17 residues. CDR3 DNA: TGCGCCAGCAGCTTGGAGAGACCCCGGGACACCACAGATACGCAGTATTTT. Amino acid sequence: CASSLERPRDTTDTQYF.

The chain links TRBV6-1 to TRBJ1-5, with D tentatively TRBD1 (5 bases). CDR1 is MNHNS, CDR2 SASEGT, per germline. V dropped 3 bases and J dropped 3 bases, with 18 bases sitting between them. This CDR3 is built from 17 residues. CDR3 protein: CASSDARRGRYNQPQHF. Written as DNA, the CDR3 is TGTGCCAGCAGTGATGCCCGGAGGGGACGCTACAATCAGCCCCAGCATTTT.

The DNA of the CDR3 is TGTGCCAGCTCACCACCGTCAATTGACTCCTACGAGCAGTACTTC. Translating gives CASSPPSIDSYEQYF. The chain couples TRBV18 to TRBJ2-7; D is unresolved. The V end was cut by 0 bases, the J end by 0 bases, with 9 bases between. Germline CDR1 KGHSH, CDR2 LQKENI. The length of the CDR3 is 15 residues.

V usage is TRBV18 and J usage is TRBJ2-1; 11 bases fit TRBD2. This CDR3 is 15 amino acids long. V lost 4 bases to trimming and J lost 8 bases; unmatched junction nucleotides: 7. The germline gives CDR1 KGHSH, CDR2 LQKENI. The DNA of the CDR3 is TGTGCCAGCTCACTTACCGGGACTAGCGGCTATGAGCAGTTCTTC. Its protein is CASSLTGTSGYEQFF.

A word on this clone: Other DNA sequences within the sample encode an identical CDR3. The chain recombines TRBV5-1 with TRBJ1-4; D gene unclear. CDR1 and CDR2 from the germline V gene are SGHRS and YFSETQ. The CDR3 spans 16 residues. V dropped 0 bases and J dropped 0 bases, with 9 bases sitting between them. The CDR3 coding sequence is TGCGCCAGCAGCTTGGCAGGCAGTGCAACTAATGAAAAACTGTTTTTT. Translation: CASSLAGSATNEKLFF.

This chain links TRBV28 with TRBJ2-5; D is undetermined. Germline CDR1 is MDHEN and CDR2 is SYDVKM. Trimming removed 3 bases from V and 3 bases from J, with 11 bases in between. This CDR3 has 14 amino acids. CDR3 sequence reads: CASSLWKSKETQYF. As DNA, the CDR3 is TGTGCCAGCAGTTTGTGGAAATCAAAAGAGACCCAGTACTTC.